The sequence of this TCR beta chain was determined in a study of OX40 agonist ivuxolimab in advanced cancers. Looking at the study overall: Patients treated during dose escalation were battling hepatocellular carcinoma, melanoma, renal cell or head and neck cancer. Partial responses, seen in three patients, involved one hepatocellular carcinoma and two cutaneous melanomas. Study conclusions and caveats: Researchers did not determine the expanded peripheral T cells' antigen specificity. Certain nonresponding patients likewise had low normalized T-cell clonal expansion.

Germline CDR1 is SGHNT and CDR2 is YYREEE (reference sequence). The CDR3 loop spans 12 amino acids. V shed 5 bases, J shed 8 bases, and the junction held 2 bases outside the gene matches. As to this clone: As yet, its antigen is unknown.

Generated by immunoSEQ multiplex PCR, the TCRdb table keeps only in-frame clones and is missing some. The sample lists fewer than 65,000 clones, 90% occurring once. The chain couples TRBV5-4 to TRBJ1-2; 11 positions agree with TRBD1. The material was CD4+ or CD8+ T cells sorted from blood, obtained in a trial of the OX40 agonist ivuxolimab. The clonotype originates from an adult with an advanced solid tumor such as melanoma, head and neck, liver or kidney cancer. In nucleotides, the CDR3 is TGTGCCAGCAGTGGGACAGGGGGAGGCTACACCTTC. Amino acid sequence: CASSGTGGGYTF.